This T cell receptor beta chain was identified in a study of shared clonotypes between healthy human individuals. Study at large: Donors were a couple of women and a few men aged 18 to 49.

CD45RO negativity and positive selection for CCR7 defined naive CD8 cells, a population that excluded terminally differentiated effector memory CD45RA+ cells. All the donors were Caucasian adults who lived in Nashville, Tennessee. Study outcomes and limitations: Naive subsets typically showed greater estimated richness than memory subsets. Between a handful of donors, naive CD4 clonotypes were shared at a level of around 4.9%.

This CDR3 region has 16 residues. The germline V gene has CDR1 LNHDA and CDR2 SQIVND (reference sequence). Trimming took 3 bases from V and 2 from J, leaving 17 bases between them. Note on this clone: Antigen unknown.

Only in-frame clones appear in the TCRdb table, and some are missing; sequencing was by immunoSEQ multiplex PCR. The sample contains over 2,000,000 clones, 85% to 95% of which appear only once. The genes are TRBV19 and TRBJ2-7; D gene ambiguous. The TCR sequence derives from a man aged 18 to 29 in good health. Some clones in this sample may be carry-over from other donors' samples. The specimen was naive CD8+ T cells from PBMCs. The CDR3 region is CASSISLGSRAYEQYF. CDR3 nucleotides: TGTGCCAGTAGTATTTCATTGGGGTCCCGCGCCTACGAGCAGTACTTC. Using reference TRBV19 and TRBJ2-7 for the parts outside the CDR3, the full variable domain is DGGITQSPKYLFRKEGQNVTLSCEQNLNHDAMYWYRQDPGQGLRLIYYSQIVNDFQKGDIAEGYSVSREKKESFPLTVTSAQKNPTAFYLCASSISLGSRAYEQYFGPGTRLTVT.